This T cell receptor (beta chain) was found in a study of technical replicates of blood from several donors. Libraries were prepared by immunoSEQ multiplex PCR; TCRdb keeps only in-frame clonotypes and omits some of them. The sample has approximately 51,000 clones, roughly 93% seen once. With 2 bases clipped from V and 1 base from J, the junction kept 5 bases outside the gene matches. The germline CDR1 and CDR2 sequences are SEHNR and FQNEAQ (reference sequence). This CDR3 contains 16 residues. The rearrangement uses TRBV7-9 and TRBJ2-1, with 7 bases that match TRBD1. The sample consisted of PBMCs. This clonotype was sampled from a human donor in good health. Some clones in this sample may be carry-over from other donors' samples. This chain's CDR3 is CASSLRLTGSYNEQFF. The CDR3 DNA reads TGTGCCAGCAGCTTAAGGTTGACAGGGTCCTACAATGAGCAGTTCTTC. Supplemented by reference TRBV7-9 and TRBJ2-1, the full variable domain reads DTGVSQNPRHKITKRGQNVTFRCDPISEHNRLYWYRQTLGQGPEFLTYFQNEAQLEKSRLLSDRFSAERPKGSFSTLEIQRTEQGDSAMYLCASSLRLTGSYNEQFFGPGTRLTVL.